What follows are 25 T cell receptor beta chains derived from one specimen sequenced in a study of blood T cell repertoires in COVID-19. The data were produced by immunoSEQ multiplex PCR, yet TCRdb's version contains in-frame clones alone and is incomplete. The sample shows 490,000 or so clones, roughly 90% of them seen only once. Sequenced input: PBMCs or T cells enriched from blood (not recorded which). These TCRs come from a woman between 35 and 50 years old who had recovered from COVID-19.

The J gene is TRBJ1-4, the V gene TRBV6-5; the D gene is possibly TRBD1 (6 bases). V lost 0 bases to trimming and J lost 8 bases, with 13 bases between them. Germline CDR1 and CDR2: MNHEY and SVGAGI. The CDR3 spans 15 residues. The CDR3 DNA reads as TGTGCCAGCAGTTACTCTGGGGGGGCTTGGGAAAAACTGTTTTTT. Translating it yields CASSYSGGAWEKLFF.

This chain connects TRBV6-1 to TRBJ2-7, with a tentative D call TRBD2 (6 bases). Between the trimmed V and J ends, which lost 1 base and 9 bases, there was a span of 13 bases. The CDR3 is 13 residues long. From germline, CDR1 is MNHNS and CDR2 SASEGT. The CDR3 is CASSEGGTVGQYF. CDR3 sequence (DNA): TGTGCCAGCAGTGAAGGCGGGACTGTCGGGCAGTACTTC.

The chain has TRBV11-3 and TRBJ1-4; a weak D match, TRBD1 (5 bases). Germline-derived CDR1 and CDR2 are SGHNT and YENEEA. The CDR3 is 15 amino acids. Trimming removed 5 bases from V and 4 bases from J, with 14 bases in between. As DNA, the CDR3 is TGTGCCAGCAGCGCAGGCCCAGGGCGTAATGAAAAACTGTTTTTT. Residues: CASSAGPGRNEKLFF.

The chain couples TRBV9 to TRBJ2-1, with 14 positions matching TRBD2. With V trimmed by 3 bases and J by 4 bases, 3 bases remained unmatched. The CDR3 is made up of 16 amino acids. Germline V lookup: CDR1 SGDLS, CDR2 YYNGEE. For the CDR3, the DNA is TGTGCCAGCAGCGAGACTAGCGGGAGGGATTACAATGAGCAGTTCTTC. This gives the protein CASSETSGRDYNEQFF.

The gene calls are TRBV5-4 and TRBJ2-1; 9 bases map to TRBD1. CDR1 SGHNT and CDR2 YYREEE come from the germline V gene (reference sequence). The V and J ends lost 0 bases and 3 bases, in that order; junction bases with no gene match: 7. There are 17 residues in the CDR3. The CDR3 DNA reads TGTGCCAGCAGCTTGGGGTTACGGACAGGGGACTACAATGAGCAGTTCTTC. Protein product: CASSLGLRTGDYNEQFF. The full variable domain, rest sourced from reference TRBV5-4 and TRBJ2-1, is ETGVTQSPTHLIKTRGQQVTLRCSSQSGHNTVSWYQQALGQGPQFIFQYYREEENGRGNFPPRFSGLQFPNYSSELNVNALELDDSALYLCASSLGLRTGDYNEQFFGPGTRLTVL.

The chain has TRBV27 and TRBJ2-3; D remains ambiguous. V shed 3 bases and J shed 0 bases, with 4 bases lying between them. CDR1 is MNHEY and CDR2 is SMNVEV in the germline V gene (reference sequence). The length of the CDR3 is 13 residues. The chain's CDR3 is CASSLSSTDTQYF. CDR3 in DNA: TGTGCCAGCAGTTTGTCTAGCACAGATACGCAGTATTTT.

This chain links TRBV5-1 with TRBJ2-5; 11 nucleotides agree with TRBD2. The CDR3 contains 17 residues. Germline assignment: CDR1 SGHRS and CDR2 YFSETQ. Trimming removed 3 bases from V and 5 bases from J; junction bases left unmatched: 12. The CDR3 nucleotides read TGCGCCAGCAGCTCAGGAGGTAGCGGGAGGGCCGCGGAGACCCAGTACTTC. Residues: CASSSGGSGRAAETQYF.

The V and J genes are TRBV7-9 and TRBJ2-4; 7 positions agree with TRBD1. J gave up 10 bases and V 5 bases, and 11 bases lay outside the gene matches. The CDR3 runs to 14 residues. Germline CDR1 SEHNR, CDR2 FQNEAQ (reference sequence). CDR3 sequence: CASSLVQGLGIQYF. In DNA form, the CDR3 reads TGTGCCAGCAGCCTAGTACAGGGGCTGGGGATTCAGTACTTC.

The chain employs TRBV7-2 and TRBJ2-7, with D perhaps matching TRBD2 (5 bases). V was trimmed by 5 bases and J by 2 bases, leaving 13 bases between them. The CDR3 has 14 residues. Per the germline V gene, CDR1 is SGHTA and CDR2 is FQGNSA. CDR3 sequence: CASSGRGLTYEQYF. As DNA, the CDR3 is TGTGCCAGCAGCGGAAGAGGACTGACCTACGAGCAGTACTTC.

This rearrangement joins TRBV6-5 to TRBJ1-2; TRBD1 matches at 9 bases. J gave up 4 bases and V 6 bases, and 6 bases lay outside the gene matches. This CDR3 has 14 residues. CDR1 is MNHEY and CDR2 is SVGAGI in the germline V gene. CDR3 loop: CASSWTGEGYGYTF. The CDR3 DNA reads as TGTGCCAGCAGCTGGACAGGGGAAGGCTATGGCTACACCTTC.

The rearrangement links TRBV9 to TRBJ1-1; D perhaps matches TRBD1 (6 bases). This CDR3 comprises 16 residues. Trimming removed 4 bases from V and 3 bases from J, with 19 bases in between. Germline CDR1 and CDR2: SGDLS and YYNGEE. This CDR3 is CASSPHLRSGDTEAFF. The CDR3 nucleotides are TGTGCCAGCAGCCCACACCTCCGATCAGGGGACACTGAAGCTTTCTTT.

As DNA, the CDR3 is TGCAGCGCCCTCTGGGGGCCCAATCAGCCCCAGCATTTT. Protein product: CSALWGPNQPQHF. This chain joins TRBV29-1 and TRBJ1-5; tentatively, D is TRBD1 (6 bases). The CDR3 covers 13 residues. V shed 7 bases and J shed 3 bases, with 13 bases lying between them. Germline loops: CDR1 SQVTM, CDR2 ANQGSEA.

The CDR3 protein is CASSSGQGETQYF. CDR3 DNA: TGTGCCAGCAGTTCGGGACAGGGGGAGACCCAGTACTTC. The chain couples TRBV12-3 or TRBV12-4 to TRBJ2-5; 10 nucleotides agree with TRBD1. The trim removed 4 bases at V and 5 bases at J, leaving 1 base unmatched. CDR3 size: 13 residues.

The V call is TRBV7-9, the J call TRBJ2-7; 7 nucleotides line up with TRBD1. Germline loops: CDR1 SEHNR, CDR2 FQNEAQ (reference sequence). The CDR3 is made up of 14 amino acids. Trimming removed 0 bases from V and 5 bases from J; junction bases left unmatched: 4. CDR3 sequence reads: CASSLAQGDNEQYF. The CDR3 DNA reads as TGTGCCAGCAGCTTAGCGCAGGGGGATAACGAGCAGTACTTC.

V is TRBV7-9 and J is TRBJ2-3, with TRBD2 identical over 13 bases. Germline lookup yields CDR1 SEHNR and CDR2 FQNEAQ (reference sequence). V shed 4 bases and J 2 bases; nucleotides not matched to a gene: 6. CDR3 length: 17 residues. The CDR3 DNA is TGTGCCAGCAGCTCGCCCGGACTAGCGGGGGTCACAGATACGCAGTATTTT. Translated, it gives CASSSPGLAGVTDTQYF.

The chain employs TRBV11-2 and TRBJ2-2, with a possible D match to TRBD2 (5 bases). Trimming removed 5 bases at V and 0 bases at J, with 10 bases between. Germline V CDR1 and CDR2: SGHAT, FQNNGV. This CDR3 region has 15 residues. The CDR3, as DNA: TGTGCCAGCAGCAGATCCGGGGCGAACACCGGGGAGCTGTTTTTT. Encoded protein: CASSRSGANTGELFF.

V and J are TRBV27 and TRBJ1-1; 7 nucleotides align to TRBD1. V shed 7 bases, J shed 3 bases, and the junction held 8 bases outside the gene matches. Germline V lookup: CDR1 MNHEY, CDR2 SMNVEV (reference sequence). The CDR3 consists of 14 residues. DNA for the CDR3: TGTGCCAGCATCCAGACAGGGCGGTACACTGAAGCTTTCTTT. It encodes CASIQTGRYTEAFF.

V usage is TRBV27 and J usage is TRBJ2-3, with TRBD2 identical over 14 bases. Germline V gene lookup returns CDR1 MNHEY and CDR2 SMNVEV (reference sequence). V gave up 2 bases and J gave up 4 bases; unmatched junction bases: 8. CDR3 size: 18 residues. The CDR3 coding sequence is TGTGCCAGCAGTTTACGACTAGCGGGAGGGGGATCGGCAGATACGCAGTATTTT. Translating it yields CASSLRLAGGGSADTQYF.

The rearrangement uses TRBV19 and TRBJ2-7, with D perhaps matching TRBD1 (6 bases). V was shortened by 3 bases and J by 3 bases, with 24 bases between the two germline ends. The CDR3 loop spans 18 amino acids. Per germline, CDR1 LNHDA and CDR2 SQIVND (reference sequence). The CDR3 nucleotides are TGTGCCAGTAGTATTAATTCGTGGACAGCCCTGGGGAGCTACGAGCAGTACTTC. The encoded protein is CASSINSWTALGSYEQYF.

V is TRBV4-3 and J is TRBJ1-4; a weak D match, TRBD1 (6 bases). Looked up from germline, CDR1 is LGHNA and CDR2 is YSLEER. V dropped 1 base and J dropped 0 bases, with 6 bases sitting between them. The CDR3 consists of 15 residues. The CDR3 sequence: CASSQGTATNEKLFF. CDR3 nucleotide sequence: TGCGCCAGCAGCCAAGGGACAGCAACTAATGAAAAACTGTTTTTT.

The chain recombines TRBV5-1 with TRBJ2-5; TRBD2 agrees at 12 bases. Germline V gene sequence: CDR1 SGHRS, CDR2 YFSETQ. The CDR3 is made up of 18 amino acids. The ends lost 3 bases at V and 0 bases at J; junction bases unmatched: 9. CDR3: CASSSPSGRENYQETQYF. The CDR3 DNA sequence: TGCGCCAGCAGCTCCCCTAGCGGGAGGGAGAATTACCAAGAGACCCAGTACTTC.

This chain links TRBV10-3 with TRBJ1-5; 11 bases map to TRBD1. Germline V gene sequence: CDR1 ENHRY, CDR2 SYGVKD. The junction had 2 bases not matched to a gene; V was cut back by 2 bases and J by 5 bases. The CDR3 length is 15 residues. The CDR3 DNA reads TGTGCCATCAGTGAGACGGGACAGGGGGATCAGCCCCAGCATTTT. Its translation is CAISETGQGDQPQHF.

The chain is built from TRBV18 and TRBJ2-7; 11 nucleotides line up with TRBD1. V trimming: 5 bases; J trimming: 4 bases; junction bases outside the gene matches: 1. This CDR3 region has 13 residues. CDR1 is KGHSH, CDR2 LQKENI, per germline. This CDR3 is CASSGQGAYEQYF. The CDR3 DNA follows: TGTGCCAGCTCAGGACAGGGGGCTTACGAGCAGTACTTC.

The chain has TRBV27 and TRBJ2-2, with TRBD2 as a possible D gene (5 bases). The V gene's germline CDR1 is MNHEY and CDR2 SMNVEV (reference sequence). V was shortened by 3 bases and J by 0 bases, with 8 bases between the two germline ends. The CDR3 runs 15 residues. As DNA, the CDR3 is TGTGCCAGCAGTTTCCGGGGAACGAACACCGGGGAGCTGTTTTTT. As protein: CASSFRGTNTGELFF.

V usage is TRBV24-1 and J usage is TRBJ2-7; D is perhaps TRBD2 (5 bases). Germline CDR1 KGHDR, CDR2 SFDVKD. With 3 bases removed from V and 4 bases from J, the gap between germline ends came to 6 bases. CDR3 size: 12 residues. The CDR3 reads CATSDEGYEQYF. CDR3 sequence (DNA): TGTGCCACCAGTGATGAGGGATACGAGCAGTACTTC.